This TCR beta chain was sequenced in a study of vaccination and CD4 T cells after COVID-19. In the study overall: The cells in question were stimulated using overlapping spike peptides derived from SARS-CoV-2, HCoV-NL63, HCoV-OC43 and HCoV-229E.

Treatment meaning: roughly ten-day PBMC culture with coronavirus spike peptide pools or control peptides (ViraFEST assay). These CD4+ T cells came from an unexposed donor, sampled before the COVID-19 pandemic (2011-2018). ViraFEST stimulated the growth of antigen-specific T cells using peptide pools and subsequently profiled their TCRs by sequencing. The Oncomine TCR Beta short-read assay was applied to DNA of cultured CD4+ T cells. Once CD4+ T cells had been cultured, genomic DNA was extracted from them. MiXCR, applied by TCRdb to the PCR reads, yields one record per CDR3 protein. The table shows roughly 10,000 distinct CDR3 sequences, with approximately 45% occurring only once. As to this clonotype: Its target is not known.

Trimming left V 0 bases short and J 5 bases short, with 6 bases between. This CDR3 has 13 residues. CDR1 SGHDN and CDR2 FVKESK come from the germline V gene. Study-wide results and caveats: Among convalescent patients, a median about 86% of reactive clones emerged only after vaccination.

Sequencing used CD4+ T cells from blood, cultured in vitro. This sequence joins TRBV14 and TRBJ2-3; D gene unclear. The origin of this receptor is a human donor in good health. The CDR3: CASSQDEVDTQYF. In DNA, the CDR3 is TGTGCCAGCAGCCAAGATGAAGTAGATACGCAGTATTTT. Full variable domain (rest looked up from reference TRBV14 and TRBJ2-3): EAGVTQFPSHSVIEKGQTVTLRCDPISGHDNLYWYRRVMGKEIKFLLHFVKESKQDESGMPNNRFLAERTGGTYSTLKVQPAELEDSGVYFCASSQDEVDTQYFGPGTRLTVL.